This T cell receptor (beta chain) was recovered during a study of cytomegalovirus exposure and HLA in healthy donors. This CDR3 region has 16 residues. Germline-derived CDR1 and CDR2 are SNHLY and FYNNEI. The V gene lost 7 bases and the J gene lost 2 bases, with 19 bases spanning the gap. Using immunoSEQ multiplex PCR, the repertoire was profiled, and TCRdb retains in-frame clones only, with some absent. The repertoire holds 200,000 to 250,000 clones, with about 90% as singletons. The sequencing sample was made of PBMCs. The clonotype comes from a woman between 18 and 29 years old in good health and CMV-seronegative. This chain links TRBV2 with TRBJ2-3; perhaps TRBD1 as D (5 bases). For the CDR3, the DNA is TGTGCCAGCACTATGACAGACCTTACTAACACAGATACGCAGTATTTT. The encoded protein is CASTMTDLTNTDTQYF.